Below are 28 T cell receptor beta chains sequenced from a single sample in a study of cytomegalovirus exposure and HLA in healthy donors. This PCR relied on a set of 60 Vbeta primers and 13 Jbeta primers. Sequencing was performed with immunoSEQ multiplex PCR; in TCRdb, only in-frame clones are kept and a portion is missing. The sample totals 110,000 to 150,000 clones. Sequences were obtained from PBMCs. The receptors stem from a male donor in good health and CMV-seronegative.

The rearrangement uses TRBV29-1 and TRBJ1-3; D unresolved. This CDR3 is 13 amino acids long. V was shortened by 5 bases and J by 0 bases, with 8 bases between the two germline ends. Germline V gives CDR1 SQVTM, CDR2 ANQGSEA. The CDR3 is CSVLLSSGNTIYF. CDR3 nucleotide sequence: TGCAGCGTTCTACTGAGCTCTGGAAACACCATATATTTT. Looking up the rest from reference TRBV29-1 and TRBJ1-3 gives the full variable domain: SAVISQKPSRDICQRGTSLTIQCQVDSQVTMMFWYRQQPGQSLTLIATANQGSEATYESGFVIDKFPISRPNLTFSTLTVSNMSPEDSSIYLCSVLLSSGNTIYFGEGSWLTVV.

The chain links TRBV7-8 to TRBJ1-5; no clear D. CDR3 length: 12 amino acids. Per germline, CDR1 SGHVS and CDR2 FQNEAQ. V was trimmed by 4 bases and J by 6 bases, leaving 7 bases between them. Here the CDR3 DNA reads TGTGCCAGCAGCTCCTCTTTTCAGCCCCAGCATTTT. Translating gives CASSSSFQPQHF. Full variable domain (rest looked up from reference TRBV7-8 and TRBJ1-5): GAGVSQSPRYKVAKRGQDVALRCDPISGHVSLFWYQQALGQGPEFLTYFQNEAQLDKSGLPSDRFFAERPEGSVSTLKIQRTQQEDSAVYLCASSSSFQPQHFGDGTRLSIL.

The J gene is TRBJ1-3, the V gene TRBV9, with TRBD1 matching 8 bases. Losses at the gene ends were 3 bases for V and 3 bases for J; bases not matched to a gene: 5. The CDR3 totals 15 residues. Germline CDR1 SGDLS, CDR2 YYNGEE. The CDR3: CASSASGTGGNTIYF. CDR3 DNA sequence: TGTGCCAGCAGCGCCTCCGGGACAGGTGGAAACACCATATATTTT.

The gene calls are TRBV7-8 and TRBJ1-2; D gene uncertain. Germline assignment: CDR1 SGHVS and CDR2 FQNEAQ. Trimming cost V 1 base and J 1 base, with 7 bases left between them. The CDR3 sequence is 14 residues long. The CDR3 DNA is TGTGCCAGCAGCTTAGGACATCGTAACTATGGCTACACCTTC. Amino acids: CASSLGHRNYGYTF. The whole variable domain, remainder taken from reference TRBV7-8 and TRBJ1-2, is GAGVSQSPRYKVAKRGQDVALRCDPISGHVSLFWYQQALGQGPEFLTYFQNEAQLDKSGLPSDRFFAERPEGSVSTLKIQRTQQEDSAVYLCASSLGHRNYGYTFGSGTRLTVV.

The rearrangement uses TRBV5-6 and TRBJ1-3, with D perhaps matching TRBD1 (6 bases). Germline-derived CDR1 and CDR2 are SGHDT and YYEEEE. The CDR3 runs to 16 residues. The V end lost 4 bases, the J end lost 2 bases, and 16 bases lay between the germline ends. The CDR3 is CASSRRQAITGNTIYF. The CDR3 bases are TGTGCCAGCAGCCGACGACAGGCGATTACTGGAAACACCATATATTTT. The whole variable domain, remainder taken from reference TRBV5-6 and TRBJ1-3, is DAGVTQSPTHLIKTRGQQVTLRCSPKSGHDTVSWYQQALGQGPQFIFQYYEEEERQRGNFPDRFSGHQFPNYSSELNVNALLLGDSALYLCASSRRQAITGNTIYFGEGSWLTVV.

This rearrangement joins TRBV6-5 to TRBJ2-3, with D possibly matching TRBD2 (6 bases). This CDR3 is 14 amino acids long. Deletions cut 0 bases from V and 9 bases from J, with 13 bases between. CDR1 and CDR2 from the germline V gene are MNHEY and SVGAGI. In DNA form, the CDR3 reads TGTGCCAGCAGTTACTCCAGCTCGCGGGGAACGCAGTATTTT. Translated, it gives CASSYSSSRGTQYF.

Here the CDR3 DNA reads TGCGCCAGCAGCTTACCAGGGGGCCATTACGAGCAGTACTTC. It codes for CASSLPGGHYEQYF. The chain uses TRBV5-1 and TRBJ2-7, with 8 bases aligning to TRBD1. The germline V gene encodes CDR1 SGHRS and CDR2 YFSETQ. V was clipped by 2 bases and J by 4 bases; unmatched bases: 5. The CDR3 consists of 14 residues.

This chain uses TRBV19 with TRBJ1-5, with a possible D match to TRBD1 (6 bases). Germline CDR1 reads LNHDA; CDR2 reads SQIVND (reference sequence). V lost 5 bases, J lost 5 bases, and 13 bases lay in between. The CDR3 covers 14 residues. In nucleotides, the CDR3 is TGTGCCAGTAGTGTACAGGGTTATCATCAGCCCCAGCATTTT. It specifies CASSVQGYHQPQHF. The variable domain in full, with the rest retrieved from reference TRBV19 and TRBJ1-5, is DGGITQSPKYLFRKEGQNVTLSCEQNLNHDAMYWYRQDPGQGLRLIYYSQIVNDFQKGDIAEGYSVSREKKESFPLTVTSAQKNPTAFYLCASSVQGYHQPQHFGDGTRLSIL.

The J gene is TRBJ1-5, the V gene TRBV18; no reliable D call. V was trimmed by 5 bases and J by 6 bases, leaving 11 bases between them. This CDR3 contains 13 residues. Germline values: CDR1 KGHSH, CDR2 LQKENI. CDR3 nucleotides: TGTGCCAGCTCAGAGGTATTCGGTCAGCCCCAGCATTTT. This gives the protein CASSEVFGQPQHF. The full variable domain, its missing parts supplied by reference TRBV18 and TRBJ1-5, is NAGVMQNPRHLVRRRGQEARLRCSPMKGHSHVYWYRQLPEEGLKFMVYLQKENIIDESGMPKERFSAEFPKEGPSILRIQQVVRGDSAAYFCASSEVFGQPQHFGDGTRLSIL.

V and J are TRBV7-3 and TRBJ2-4, with 7 bases fitting TRBD2. This CDR3 is 18 amino acids long. V trimming: 5 bases; J trimming: 5 bases; junction bases outside the gene matches: 18. CDR1 SGHTA and CDR2 FQGTGA come from the germline V gene. The CDR3 coding sequence is TGTGCCAGCAGCCCCAGGGCGGGGGATCACTGGGCGGAAAACATTCAGTACTTC. It yields the protein CASSPRAGDHWAENIQYF.

This chain links TRBV19 with TRBJ1-1; 12 nucleotides match TRBD1. Germline-derived CDR1 and CDR2 are LNHDA and SQIVND (reference sequence). Germline trimming cut 6 bases from V and 7 bases from J; bases unmatched to any gene: 12. CDR3 size: 16 residues. The CDR3 bases are TGTGCCAGTAGACCCTCCCGGGACAGGGGGCGAAGTGAAGCTTTCTTT. Its translation: CASRPSRDRGRSEAFF.

The chain uses TRBV18 and TRBJ2-5, with D unresolved. The last part of the DNA fits TRBJ2-7 better; the J call may be wrong. CDR3 length equals 14 residues. CDR1 and CDR2 from the germline V gene are KGHSH and LQKENI. The CDR3 sequence: CASSPRAATYEQYF. The CDR3 DNA sequence: TGTGCCAGCTCACCACGGGCAGCCACCTACGAGCAGTACTTC.

The chain couples TRBV9 to TRBJ2-1, with D uncertain. Trimming stripped 0 bases from V and 2 bases from J, with 9 bases between. CDR1 and CDR2 (germline): SGDLS, YYNGEE. The CDR3 sequence is 15 residues long. The CDR3: CASSVGAGTYNEQFF. The CDR3 DNA sequence: TGTGCCAGCAGCGTAGGGGCAGGAACCTACAATGAGCAGTTCTTC. The full variable domain, in which reference TRBV9 and TRBJ2-1 provide the parts outside the CDR3, is DSGVTQTPKHLITATGQRVTLRCSPRSGDLSVYWYQQSLDQGLQFLIQYYNGEERAKGNILERFSAQQFPDLHSELNLSSLELGDSALYFCASSVGAGTYNEQFFGPGTRLTVL.

The V gene is TRBV6-5, the J gene TRBJ2-3; TRBD1 might be the D (6 bases). The CDR3 is 15 amino acids. Germline-derived CDR1 and CDR2 are MNHEY and SVGAGI. Trimming took off 6 bases at V and 6 bases at J, with 19 bases between the two ends. CDR3 in DNA: TGTGCCAGCAGCCGCCACCCGGCAGGGGCGGATACGCAGTATTTT. Translated, it gives CASSRHPAGADTQYF.

This chain connects TRBV6-1 to TRBJ1-2; D is ambiguous. Germline V lookup: CDR1 MNHNS, CDR2 SASEGT. V was cut by 1 base and J by 3 bases, with 12 bases left in between. CDR3 length equals 15 residues. As DNA, the CDR3 is TGTGCCAGCAGTGAAGGCTCGCGAGGGCACTATGGCTACACCTTC. Translating gives CASSEGSRGHYGYTF.

This sequence joins TRBV7-9 and TRBJ2-3; the D gene is possibly TRBD2 (5 bases). Germline CDR1 and CDR2: SEHNR and FQNEAQ (reference sequence). CDR3 length equals 15 residues. V gave up 3 bases and J gave up 4 bases, with 14 bases separating them. This CDR3 reads CASSFGRVQADTQYF. In DNA form, the CDR3 reads TGTGCCAGCAGCTTCGGGCGGGTTCAGGCAGATACGCAGTATTTT.

This rearrangement joins TRBV6-6 to TRBJ2-3; TRBD2 matches at 8 bases. CDR3 size: 14 residues. Germline trimming cut 6 bases from V and 3 bases from J; bases unmatched to any gene: 5. Germline V gene sequence: CDR1 MNHNY, CDR2 SVGAGI (reference sequence). The DNA for the CDR3 is TGTGCCAGCAGCGGAGCGGGAGAAACAGATACGCAGTATTTT. It translates to CASSGAGETDTQYF.

The V and J genes are TRBV19 and TRBJ1-5; D unresolved. From germline, CDR1 is LNHDA and CDR2 SQIVND (reference sequence). Trimming stripped 1 base from V and 0 bases from J, with 13 bases between. The CDR3 has 17 amino acids. The chain's CDR3 is CASSIGVGGDSNQPQHF. CDR3 DNA: TGTGCCAGTAGTATAGGGGTCGGCGGAGATAGCAATCAGCCCCAGCATTTT.

The V and J genes are TRBV5-6 and TRBJ1-5, with D unclear. This CDR3 is 13 amino acids long. In germline, CDR1 is SGHDT, CDR2 YYEEEE. The V gene lost 0 bases and the J gene lost 7 bases, with 8 bases spanning the gap. The CDR3 protein is CASSLDGRQPQHF. The CDR3 DNA follows: TGTGCCAGCAGCTTGGACGGTAGACAGCCCCAGCATTTT.

For this clone: Additional DNA sequences in this sample encode the identical CDR3. The chain combines TRBV6-5 with TRBJ2-7, with 10 positions matching TRBD1. With V trimmed by 0 bases and J by 3 bases, 2 bases remained unmatched. The CDR3 runs 15 residues. CDR1 and CDR2 (germline): MNHEY, SVGAGI. The CDR3 sequence is CASSYSRDRGYEQYF. CDR3 DNA sequence: TGTGCCAGCAGTTACTCTAGGGACAGGGGCTACGAGCAGTACTTC.

The rearrangement joins TRBV6-5 to TRBJ2-7, with D possibly matching TRBD2 (6 bases). V was trimmed by 6 bases and J by 0 bases, leaving 12 bases between them. The CDR3 has 14 amino acids. Germline V gene lookup returns CDR1 MNHEY and CDR2 SVGAGI. The CDR3, as DNA: TGTGCCAGCAGGCGGGATTCCAGCTCCTACGAGCAGTACTTC. It yields the protein CASRRDSSSYEQYF.

The rearrangement uses TRBV5-1 and TRBJ1-2; the D is unclear. There are 14 residues in the CDR3. Between the trimmed V and J ends, which lost 0 bases and 3 bases, there was a span of 9 bases. Germline CDR1 SGHRS, CDR2 YFSETQ. The CDR3 is CASSLEAGDYGYTF. The CDR3 DNA is TGCGCCAGCAGCTTGGAGGCAGGTGACTATGGCTACACCTTC.

The chain uses TRBV19 and TRBJ2-7; possibly TRBD2 for D (6 bases). CDR3 length: 13 residues. The germline V gene encodes CDR1 LNHDA and CDR2 SQIVND (reference sequence). V was shortened by 9 bases and J by 1 base, with 13 bases between the two germline ends. CDR3 nucleotide sequence: TGTGCCAGCTCTCGGGAGCGATCCTACGAGCAGTACTTC. It encodes CASSRERSYEQYF.

The V call is TRBV23-1, the J call TRBJ2-7; D is possibly TRBD2 (5 bases). TRBV23-1 is reported as an ORF; its role is uncertain. Trimming took 2 bases from V and 3 from J, leaving 14 bases between them. The CDR3 runs to 15 residues. This CDR3 reads CASSQQGGDGYEQYF. The CDR3 DNA follows: TGCGCCAGCAGTCAACAAGGAGGTGATGGCTACGAGCAGTACTTC.

The chain combines TRBV15 with TRBJ1-1, with D tentatively TRBD1 (5 bases). The germline gives CDR1 LNHNV, CDR2 YYDKDF (reference sequence). The length of the CDR3 is 14 residues. V lost 3 bases and J 7 bases, leaving 15 bases between the germline ends. In DNA, the CDR3 is TGTGCCACCAGCAGCGGACGTCGGGGGGTTGAAGCTTTCTTT. Translation gives CATSSGRRGVEAFF.

The chain combines TRBV27 with TRBJ2-4; 7 nucleotides match TRBD1. Losses at the gene ends were 3 bases for V and 1 base for J; bases not matched to a gene: 6. Germline-derived CDR1 and CDR2 are MNHEY and SMNVEV (reference sequence). The CDR3 loop spans 16 amino acids. DNA for the CDR3: TGTGCCAGCAGTTTCACAGGGGTTAGGGCCAAAAACATTCAGTACTTC. Translation gives CASSFTGVRAKNIQYF.

This chain connects TRBV5-1 to TRBJ2-1; the D gene is possibly TRBD1 (6 bases). The CDR3 is 13 residues long. Looked up from germline, CDR1 is SGHRS and CDR2 is YFSETQ. With 7 bases removed from V and 6 bases from J, the gap between germline ends came to 14 bases. CDR3 in DNA: TGCGCCAGCGCCGACAGGAAGGGCAATGAGCAGTTCTTC. Translating it yields CASADRKGNEQFF.

This chain joins TRBV6-1 and TRBJ2-7; TRBD2 matches 7 bases. The CDR3 is 13 amino acids. J gave up 3 bases and V 6 bases, and 5 bases lay outside the gene matches. Germline-derived CDR1 and CDR2 are MNHNS and SASEGT. In DNA, the CDR3 is TGTGCCAGCAGGCCGGGGGGTAACTACGAGCAGTACTTC. This encodes CASRPGGNYEQYF.